Listed below are T cell receptor beta chains from one sample, sequenced in a study of blood T cell repertoires in COVID-19. Repertoires were generated with immunoSEQ multiplex PCR, while TCRdb's copy carries only in-frame clones and drops some. The sample lists 250,000 to 300,000 clones; around 85% were seen once. The material sequenced was peripheral blood. The receptors come from a woman in her seventies with acute or convalescent COVID-19. The CDR3 runs from the conserved cysteine through the conserved F or W. The order of the fields is D gene, V gene, J gene, clone size, CDR3 DNA, CDR3 protein. The D gene is left open where the match is weak. Clone size appears in some rows only: once, few, many, or a class for an expanded clone.

D: TRBD2
V: TRBV7-8
J: TRBJ2-2
size: .
DNA: TGTGCCGGAAGCGGGGAAATCACCGGGGAGCTGTTTTTT
CDR3: CAGSGEITGELFF

D: TRBD2
V: TRBV7-8
J: TRBJ2-1
size: .
DNA: TGTGCCAGCAGCTTAGCGCTTAGCGGGGGGGCCCAGTTCTTC
CDR3: CASSLALSGGAQFF

D: TRBD1
V: TRBV5-8
J: TRBJ1-1
size: .
DNA: TGTGCCAGCAGCCTTCGACAGGGAATGAACACTGAAGCTTTCTTT
CDR3: CASSLRQGMNTEAFF

D: .
V: TRBV28
J: TRBJ1-1
size: .
DNA: TGTGCCAGCAGTTTTGGGGGGGCAATGAACACTGAAGCTTTCTTT
CDR3: CASSFGGAMNTEAFF

D: .
V: TRBV5-1
J: TRBJ1-6
size: .
DNA: TGCGCCAGCAGCTTCGGACAGCGAAATTCACCCCTCCACTTT
CDR3: CASSFGQRNSPLHF

D: TRBD1
V: TRBV3-1/TRBV3-2
J: TRBJ1-1
size: .
DNA: TGTGCCAGCAGCCTCCGAGACAGGGTGAGAACTGAAGCTTTCTTT
CDR3: CASSLRDRVRTEAFF

D: .
V: TRBV18
J: TRBJ1-2
size: .
DNA: TGTGCCAGCTCACCTGTCCAGGACATTAACTATGGCTACACCTTC
CDR3: CASSPVQDINYGYTF

D: .
V: TRBV2
J: TRBJ2-2
size: .
DNA: TGTGCCAGCAGTGAAGCGCAAACTCGCACCGGGGAGCTGTTTTTT
CDR3: CASSEAQTRTGELFF

D: TRBD2
V: TRBV5-1
J: TRBJ2-7
size: .
DNA: TGCGCCAGCAGCCTTCTAGCGGGGGCCCCGTCCCTCGAGCAGTACTTC
CDR3: CASSLLAGAPSLEQYF

D: .
V: TRBV6-4
J: TRBJ2-7
size: once
DNA: TGTGCCAGCAGTTCCCCTACAGGGTTGGGCAACGAGCAGTACTTC
CDR3: CASSSPTGLGNEQYF

D: .
V: TRBV30
J: TRBJ2-2
size: few
DNA: TGTGCCTGGAGACGGGGGGCTCCGACCACCGGGGAGCTGTTTTTT
CDR3: CAWRRGAPTTGELFF

D: .
V: TRBV27
J: TRBJ2-7
size: .
DNA: TGTGCCAGCTCTAAGGGGTCAGCAAGCTCCTACGAGCAGTACTTC
CDR3: CASSKGSASSYEQYF

D: .
V: TRBV30
J: TRBJ1-2
size: .
DNA: TGCGGCCAGGGTCGGGACATTGGGTTCTATGGCTACACCTTC
CDR3: CGQGRDIGFYGYTF

D: .
V: TRBV7-9
J: TRBJ1-1
size: .
DNA: TGTGCCAGCAGCTTAGAAGGAGGGCCGGCTTTCTTT
CDR3: CASSLEGGPAFF

D: .
V: TRBV12-3/TRBV12-4
J: TRBJ2-2
size: .
DNA: TGTGCCACGAAAGGAGACACCGGGGAGCTGTTTTTT
CDR3: CATKGDTGELFF

D: .
V: TRBV10-2
J: TRBJ1-3
size: few
DNA: TGCGCCAGCAGTGAGTCGAGGCGCACAAGCTCTGGAAACACCATATATTTT
CDR3: CASSESRRTSSGNTIYF

D: TRBD1
V: TRBV18
J: TRBJ1-3
size: .
DNA: TGTGCCAGCTCCCCCGGACAGGCTCGCTCTGGAAACACCATATATTTT
CDR3: CASSPGQARSGNTIYF

D: TRBD2
V: TRBV2
J: TRBJ2-3
size: once
DNA: TGTGCCAGCAGCGTTAGCGGGGGACCAGATACGCAGTATTTT
CDR3: CASSVSGGPDTQYF

D: TRBD2
V: TRBV5-4
J: TRBJ2-3
size: .
DNA: TGTGCCAGCAGGGGCGGGGGGGGCCCTAGCACAGATACGCAGTATTTT
CDR3: CASRGGGGPSTDTQYF

D: .
V: TRBV6-5
J: TRBJ2-7
size: .
DNA: TGTGCCAGCAGTCCCTCACGGGGCTCCTACGAGCAGTACTTC
CDR3: CASSPSRGSYEQYF

D: TRBD1
V: TRBV5-4
J: TRBJ2-7
size: .
DNA: TGTGCCAGCAGCAAGGGACAGGGACTCGAGCAGTACTTC
CDR3: CASSKGQGLEQYF

D: TRBD2
V: TRBV27
J: TRBJ2-7
size: .
DNA: TGTGCCAGCAGGGTTAGCGGGGCCCTCGGGTACGAGCAGTATTTC
CDR3: CASRVSGALGYEQYF

D: TRBD2
V: TRBV3-1/TRBV3-2
J: TRBJ2-3
size: few
DNA: TGTGCCAGCAGCCAAAATGGCGGGGGGTTCACAGATACGCAGTATTTT
CDR3: CASSQNGGGFTDTQYF

D: .
V: TRBV28
J: TRBJ1-3
size: .
DNA: TGTGCCAGCAGTTCGGGTTCATCGCAAAGGCTAAACACCATATATTTT
CDR3: CASSSGSSQRLNTIYF

D: .
V: TRBV5-1
J: TRBJ1-4
size: .
DNA: TGCGCCAGCAGCTTGTCGACGGGGGATAATGAAAAACTGTTTTTT
CDR3: CASSLSTGDNEKLFF

D: .
V: TRBV2
J: TRBJ2-5
size: few
DNA: TGTGCCAGCAGTGACTCGGAGGGGGAGACCCAGTACTTC
CDR3: CASSDSEGETQYF

D: .
V: TRBV19
J: TRBJ1-2
size: .
DNA: TGTGCCAGTATCCCAGGTTCGGGGTCCTATGGCTACACCTTC
CDR3: CASIPGSGSYGYTF

D: .
V: TRBV6-5
J: TRBJ1-1
size: .
DNA: TGTGCCAGCAGTCGTCCAGGAACTGAAGCTTTCTTT
CDR3: CASSRPGTEAFF

D: TRBD2
V: TRBV12-5
J: TRBJ2-1
size: once
DNA: TGTGCTAGTGGTTTGGCACTAGCGGGGGGACACAATGAGCAGTTCTTC
CDR3: CASGLALAGGHNEQFF

D: .
V: TRBV7-9
J: TRBJ1-1
size: .
DNA: TGTGCCAGCAGCTCAGTTACCGGGGACACTGAAGCTTTCTTT
CDR3: CASSSVTGDTEAFF

D: .
V: TRBV2
J: TRBJ2-6
size: .
DNA: TGTGCCAGCAGTGATAGGTTGGGCCTAAACTCTGGGGCCAACGTCCTGACTTTC
CDR3: CASSDRLGLNSGANVLTF

D: .
V: TRBV2
J: TRBJ2-3
size: .
DNA: TGTGCCAGCACGTCCCGCCGAGTTATCACAGATACGCAGTATTTT
CDR3: CASTSRRVITDTQYF

D: .
V: TRBV4-2
J: TRBJ1-2
size: .
DNA: TGTGCCAGCAGCCAAGATCCAGGTCAGCACTATGGCTACACCTTC
CDR3: CASSQDPGQHYGYTF

D: .
V: TRBV14
J: TRBJ2-4
size: .
DNA: TGTGCCAGCAGCCAAGCCGTGGGAACAGGGATGTACTTC
CDR3: CASSQAVGTGMYF

D: TRBD1
V: TRBV5-4
J: TRBJ2-7
size: .
DNA: TGTGCCAGCAGCACCCCGGACAGGGCATCCTACGAGCAGTACTTC
CDR3: CASSTPDRASYEQYF

D: .
V: TRBV18
J: TRBJ1-1
size: .
DNA: TGTGCCAGTACCAATGCGGGGCTCAACACTGAAGCTTTCTTT
CDR3: CASTNAGLNTEAFF

D: .
V: TRBV4-1
J: TRBJ2-5
size: .
DNA: TGCGCCAGCAGCCGGGCAGTCCAAGAGACCCAGTACTTC
CDR3: CASSRAVQETQYF

D: .
V: TRBV5-1
J: TRBJ1-2
size: .
DNA: TGCGCCAGCAGCCCGAGGTGGGGAGCTAACTATGGCTACACCTTC
CDR3: CASSPRWGANYGYTF

D: TRBD1
V: TRBV7-9
J: TRBJ1-1
size: .
DNA: TGTGCCAGCAGCTTGGGTCGGACAGGGCGCACTGAAGCTTTCTTT
CDR3: CASSLGRTGRTEAFF

D: .
V: TRBV6-5
J: TRBJ1-6
size: .
DNA: TGTGCCAGCAGTTATCAAGAGGGAGGAGGTTCACCCCTCCACTTT
CDR3: CASSYQEGGGSPLHF

D: .
V: TRBV13
J: TRBJ2-3
size: few
DNA: TGTGCCAGCAAAGTAGAGGGCACAGATACGCAGTATTTT
CDR3: CASKVEGTDTQYF

D: TRBD2
V: TRBV5-1
J: TRBJ2-1
size: .
DNA: TGCGCCAGCAGCTTGGGAAGTAGCGGGGGCTCCTACAATGAGCAGTTCTTC
CDR3: CASSLGSSGGSYNEQFF

D: TRBD1
V: TRBV2
J: TRBJ2-1
size: .
DNA: TGTGCCACCCGACAGGGGCAGAACAATGAGCAGTTCTTC
CDR3: CATRQGQNNEQFF

D: .
V: TRBV30
J: TRBJ1-1
size: .
DNA: TGTGCCCACGACAGGCCCGGCACTGAAGCTTTCTTT
CDR3: CAHDRPGTEAFF

D: .
V: TRBV14
J: TRBJ1-1
size: .
DNA: TGTGCCAGCAGCCACCGCACCGACAGGCGCCACCGAGGGGGCACTGAAGCTTTCTTT
CDR3: CASSHRTDRRHRGGTEAFF

D: .
V: TRBV18
J: TRBJ2-2
size: .
DNA: TGTGCCAGCTCGCGGGACCGAGTAATCGGGGAGCTGTTTTTT
CDR3: CASSRDRVIGELFF

D: TRBD1
V: TRBV18
J: TRBJ1-2
size: .
DNA: TGTGCCAGCTCACAGGGGACAGATTCCTATGGCTACACCTTC
CDR3: CASSQGTDSYGYTF

D: TRBD1
V: TRBV5-5
J: TRBJ1-2
size: once
DNA: TGTGCCAGCAGCTTGGTAGGGACAGGGGCCCGCTACACCTTC
CDR3: CASSLVGTGARYTF

D: .
V: TRBV24-1
J: TRBJ2-6
size: .
DNA: TGTGCCACCTCATTCCGGGTCTCTGGGGCCAACGTCCTGACTTTC
CDR3: CATSFRVSGANVLTF

D: TRBD1
V: TRBV6-5
J: TRBJ1-2
size: .
DNA: TGTGCCAGCAGAAGGGACAGGGTGTTTGGCTACACCTTC
CDR3: CASRRDRVFGYTF

D: TRBD2
V: TRBV5-1
J: TRBJ2-5
size: few
DNA: TGCGCCAGCAGCTCGACTAGCGGCGCGGGGACCCAGTACTTC
CDR3: CASSSTSGAGTQYF

D: TRBD2
V: TRBV6-5
J: TRBJ2-1
size: .
DNA: TGTGCCAGCCTTCAGCGGGGGGCCTCAAATGAGCAGTTCTTC
CDR3: CASLQRGASNEQFF

D: TRBD1
V: TRBV6-5
J: TRBJ1-2
size: .
DNA: TGTGCCAGCAGACCCGGGACAGGGGTTCACTATGGCTACACCTTC
CDR3: CASRPGTGVHYGYTF

D: .
V: TRBV6-1
J: TRBJ1-3
size: few
DNA: TGTGCCAGCAGTTATGAGAGACAGGCAAACACCATATATTTT
CDR3: CASSYERQANTIYF